This T cell receptor beta chain originates from a study of blood T cell repertoires in COVID-19. Between the trimmed V and J ends, which lost 3 bases and 0 bases, there was a span of 10 bases. The CDR3 covers 15 residues. Germline loops: CDR1 WSHSY, CDR2 SAAADI. Clones were sequenced by immunoSEQ multiplex PCR, and TCRdb holds only the in-frame ones, with some missing. Of some 390,000 clones listed, around 84% are singletons. The source is a human donor in a cohort sampled during active COVID-19. This chain joins TRBV10-2 and TRBJ2-3; a weak D match, TRBD1 (6 bases). Input material: peripheral blood. CDR3 amino acids: CASSDPTGSTDTQYF. CDR3 sequence (DNA): TGCGCCAGCAGTGACCCGACAGGAAGCACAGATACGCAGTATTTT.